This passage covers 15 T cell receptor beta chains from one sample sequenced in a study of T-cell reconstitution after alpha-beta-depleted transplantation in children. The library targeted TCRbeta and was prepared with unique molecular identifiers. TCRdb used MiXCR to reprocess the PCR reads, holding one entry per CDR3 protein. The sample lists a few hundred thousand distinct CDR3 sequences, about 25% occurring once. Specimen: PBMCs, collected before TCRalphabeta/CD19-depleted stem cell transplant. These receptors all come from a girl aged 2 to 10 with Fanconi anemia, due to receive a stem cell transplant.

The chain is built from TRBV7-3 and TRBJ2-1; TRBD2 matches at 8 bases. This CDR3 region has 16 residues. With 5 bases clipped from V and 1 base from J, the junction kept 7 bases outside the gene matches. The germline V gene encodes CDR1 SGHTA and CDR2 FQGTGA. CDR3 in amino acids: CASSRSGTRSYNEQFF. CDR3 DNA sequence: TGTGCCAGCAGCCGATCCGGGACTAGGTCCTACAATGAGCAGTTCTTC.

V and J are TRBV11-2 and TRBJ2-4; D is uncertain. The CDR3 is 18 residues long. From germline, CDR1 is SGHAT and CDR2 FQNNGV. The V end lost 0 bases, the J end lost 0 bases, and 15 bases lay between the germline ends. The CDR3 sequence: CASSLEVRVSIAKNIQYF. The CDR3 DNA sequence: TGTGCCAGCAGCTTAGAGGTCAGAGTCTCGATAGCCAAAAACATTCAGTACTTC.

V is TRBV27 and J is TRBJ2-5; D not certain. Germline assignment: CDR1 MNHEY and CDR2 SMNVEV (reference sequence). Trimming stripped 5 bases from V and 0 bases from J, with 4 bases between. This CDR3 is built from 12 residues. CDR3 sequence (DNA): TGTGCCAGCAGTGCCAACCAAGAGACCCAGTACTTC. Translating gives CASSANQETQYF.

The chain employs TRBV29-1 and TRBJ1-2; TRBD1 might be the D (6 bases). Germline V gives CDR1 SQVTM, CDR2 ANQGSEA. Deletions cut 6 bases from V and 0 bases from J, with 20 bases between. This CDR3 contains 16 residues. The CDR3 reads CSVLRDTTLANYGYTF. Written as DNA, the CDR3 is TGCAGCGTGCTCCGGGACACCACCTTAGCTAACTATGGCTACACCTTC.

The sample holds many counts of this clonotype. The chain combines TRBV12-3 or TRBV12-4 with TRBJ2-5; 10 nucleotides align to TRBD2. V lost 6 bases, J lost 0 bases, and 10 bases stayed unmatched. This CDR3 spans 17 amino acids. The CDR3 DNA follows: TGTGCCAGCAGCAGGCCAACTAGCGGGGTAAACCAAGAGACCCAGTACTTC. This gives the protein CASSRPTSGVNQETQYF.

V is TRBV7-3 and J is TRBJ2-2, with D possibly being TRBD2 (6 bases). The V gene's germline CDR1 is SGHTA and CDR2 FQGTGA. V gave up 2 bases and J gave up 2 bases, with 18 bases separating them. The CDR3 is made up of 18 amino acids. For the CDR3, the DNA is TGTGCCAGCAGCTTAGAATCAGCAGCGGGCCTTAACACCGGGGAGCTGTTTTTT. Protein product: CASSLESAAGLNTGELFF.

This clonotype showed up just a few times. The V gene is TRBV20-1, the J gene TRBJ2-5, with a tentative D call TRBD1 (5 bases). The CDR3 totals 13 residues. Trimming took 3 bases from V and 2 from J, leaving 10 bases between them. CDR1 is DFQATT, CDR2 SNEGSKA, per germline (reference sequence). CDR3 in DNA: TGCAGTGCTAGCCAGGGTTGGCAAGAGACCCAGTACTTC. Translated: CSASQGWQETQYF.

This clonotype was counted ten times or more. CDR3 region: CASRKTGGSYEQYF. CDR3 in DNA: TGTGCCAGCAGGAAGACAGGGGGCTCCTACGAGCAGTACTTC. The gene calls are TRBV6-1 and TRBJ2-7; 9 nucleotides line up with TRBD1. CDR1 and CDR2 (germline): MNHNS, SASEGT. With 6 bases clipped from V and 0 bases from J, the junction kept 3 bases outside the gene matches. The CDR3 loop spans 14 amino acids.

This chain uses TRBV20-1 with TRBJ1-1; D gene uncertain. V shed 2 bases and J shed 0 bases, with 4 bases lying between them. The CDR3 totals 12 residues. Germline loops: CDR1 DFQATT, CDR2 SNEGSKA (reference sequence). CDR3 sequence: CSARSMNTEAFF. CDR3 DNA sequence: TGCAGTGCTAGATCCATGAACACTGAAGCTTTCTTT.

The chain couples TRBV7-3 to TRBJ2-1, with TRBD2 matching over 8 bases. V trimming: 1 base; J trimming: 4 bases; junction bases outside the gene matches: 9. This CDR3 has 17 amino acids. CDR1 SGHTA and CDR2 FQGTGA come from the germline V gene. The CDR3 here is CASSLKGLDRTYNEQFF. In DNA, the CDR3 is TGTGCCAGCAGCTTAAAGGGACTAGATCGAACGTACAATGAGCAGTTCTTC.

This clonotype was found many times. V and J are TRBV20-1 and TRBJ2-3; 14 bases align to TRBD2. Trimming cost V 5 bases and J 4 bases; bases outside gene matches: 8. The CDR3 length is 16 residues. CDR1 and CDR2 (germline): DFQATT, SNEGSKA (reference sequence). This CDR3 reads CSAPRGLAGVPDTQYF. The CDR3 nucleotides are TGCAGTGCTCCTCGGGGACTAGCGGGAGTACCAGATACGCAGTATTTT.

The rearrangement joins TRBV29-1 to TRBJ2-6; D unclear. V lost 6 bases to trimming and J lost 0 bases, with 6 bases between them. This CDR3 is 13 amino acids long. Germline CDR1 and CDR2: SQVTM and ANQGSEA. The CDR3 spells CSVYGSGANVLTF. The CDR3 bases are TGCAGCGTGTACGGCTCTGGGGCCAACGTCCTGACTTTC.

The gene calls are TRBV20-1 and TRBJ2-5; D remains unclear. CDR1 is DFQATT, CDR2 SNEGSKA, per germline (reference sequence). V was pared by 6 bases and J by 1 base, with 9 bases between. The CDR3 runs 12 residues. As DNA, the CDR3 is TGCAGTGCCCGAACTGCCCAAGAGACCCAGTACTTC. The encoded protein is CSARTAQETQYF.

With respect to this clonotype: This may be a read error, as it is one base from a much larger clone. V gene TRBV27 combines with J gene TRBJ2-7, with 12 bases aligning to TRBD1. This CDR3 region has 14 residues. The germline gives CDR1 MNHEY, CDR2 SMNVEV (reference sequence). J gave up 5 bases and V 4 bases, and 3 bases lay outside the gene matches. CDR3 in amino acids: CASSSGTGGHEQYF. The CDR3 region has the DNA TGTGCCAGCAGTTCCGGGACAGGGGGCCACGAGCAGTACTTC.

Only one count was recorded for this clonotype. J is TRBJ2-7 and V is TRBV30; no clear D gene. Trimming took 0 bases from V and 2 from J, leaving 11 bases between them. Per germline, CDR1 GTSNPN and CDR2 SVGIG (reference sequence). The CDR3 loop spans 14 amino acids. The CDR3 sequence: CAWSVLAGPYEQYF. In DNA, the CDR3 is TGTGCCTGGAGTGTATTGGCCGGACCCTACGAGCAGTACTTC.